The clone carrying this T cell receptor beta chain has a handful of counts. The source of the sample is a study of T cells in Graves' hyperthyroidism and ophthalmopathy. The CDR3 runs 15 residues. Germline loops: CDR1 LNHDA, CDR2 SQIVND (reference sequence). V shed 4 bases and J shed 1 base, with 8 bases lying between them. Amplification yielded TCR beta CDR3 regions, with RNA transcripts as the source. First-round RT-PCR with HTBI primers amplified the TCR CDR3 region. TCRdb re-called the multiplex PCR reads through MiXCR, storing one row per CDR3 protein. This sample has roughly 200,000 distinct CDR3 sequences, with 15% to 20% found just once. Lactation, pregnancy, other autoimmune disease or uncontrolled infection excluded patients. The PBMCs had their origin in approximately 10 ml of fresh peripheral blood.

This sequence joins TRBV19 and TRBJ2-6; tentatively, D is TRBD1 (5 bases). This clonotype was obtained from a middle-aged man with Graves' hyperthyroidism. Sequencing used blood. CDR3 in amino acids: CASSRDRSGANVLTF. The CDR3 bases are TGTGCCAGTAGTAGAGACAGATCTGGGGCCAACGTCCTGACTTTC.